The 26 T cell receptor beta chains below all came from one sample that was sequenced in a study of T-cell memory formation after mild COVID-19. In TCRdb, the 5' RACE reads were re-called with MiXCR into one record per CDR3 protein. Of roughly 170,000 distinct CDR3 sequences in the sample, approximately 17% were seen once. The sequenced material came from PBMCs or a T cell subset sorted from them (not recorded which). These receptors came from a man in his late teens or twenties who had mild COVID-19 (a few samples of this study predate the infection). Cell type and time point are not known.

This chain joins TRBV6-2 or TRBV6-3 and TRBJ1-5; no reliable D call. The V and J ends lost 2 bases and 6 bases respectively, with 11 bases between them. Germline assignment: CDR1 MNHEY and CDR2 SVGEGT. The CDR3 is made up of 14 amino acids. The CDR3 reads CASSYGRTGQPQHF. The DNA for the CDR3 is TGTGCCAGCAGTTACGGCAGGACGGGTCAGCCCCAGCATTTT.

This clonotype was detected only a few times. V gene TRBV7-9 combines with J gene TRBJ2-6; D possibly corresponds to TRBD2 (6 bases). Germline lookup yields CDR1 SEHNR and CDR2 FQNEAQ (reference sequence). Trimming took 4 bases from V and 4 from J, leaving 11 bases between them. This CDR3 has 15 residues. The CDR3 DNA sequence: TGTGCCAGCAGCTATGGCGGGATCGGGGCCAACGTCCTGACTTTC. Encoded protein: CASSYGGIGANVLTF.

This clonotype was seen a few times. The rearrangement joins TRBV2 to TRBJ2-1; 10 bases fit TRBD2. CDR3 size: 17 residues. Germline CDR1 reads SNHLY; CDR2 reads FYNNEI. J gave up 5 bases and V 6 bases, and 13 bases lay outside the gene matches. The CDR3 spells CASSQRVAGGKDNEQFF. For the CDR3, the DNA is TGTGCCAGCAGCCAGCGAGTAGCGGGGGGTAAAGACAATGAGCAGTTCTTC.

This clonotype was observed a handful of times. In DNA form, the CDR3 reads TGTGCCAGCAGCTTACACGGGGGTAGGACTAATGAAAAACTGTTTTTT. Protein: CASSLHGGRTNEKLFF. This rearrangement joins TRBV7-2 to TRBJ1-4, with a weak D call TRBD1 (5 bases). Germline values: CDR1 SGHTA, CDR2 FQGNSA. V was shortened by 2 bases and J by 2 bases, with 12 bases between the two germline ends. The CDR3 is made up of 16 amino acids.

This clonotype has only a few counts. The chain couples TRBV11-2 to TRBJ1-2; 10 bases are a match to TRBD1. Germline values: CDR1 SGHAT, CDR2 FQNNGV. CDR3 size: 15 residues. The V gene end was trimmed by 7 bases and the J gene end by 8 bases; junction bases not matched to a gene: 13. The CDR3 bases are TGTGCCAGCACCAAAAACCCGGGACAGGGGTACGGCTACACCTTC. It encodes CASTKNPGQGYGYTF.

This rearrangement joins TRBV12-5 to TRBJ2-5; D uncertain. Per the germline V gene, CDR1 is LGHNT and CDR2 is FRNRAP. This CDR3 region has 15 residues. V lost 3 bases and J 5 bases, leaving 16 bases between the germline ends. The CDR3 sequence is CASGFFLGSRETQYF. The CDR3 region has the DNA TGTGCTAGTGGTTTCTTCTTGGGCTCCAGGGAGACCCAGTACTTC.

The V call is TRBV19, the J call TRBJ1-1; tentative D call: TRBD1 (5 bases). There are 14 residues in the CDR3. V gave up 4 bases and J gave up 0 bases, with 9 bases separating them. Germline CDR1 reads LNHDA; CDR2 reads SQIVND (reference sequence). CDR3 amino acids: CASSRGRMNTEAFF. The CDR3 region has the DNA TGTGCCAGTAGTAGGGGACGGATGAACACTGAAGCTTTCTTT.

This clonotype has only a few counts. J is TRBJ2-4 and V is TRBV5-1, with D tentatively TRBD1 (6 bases). V gave up 2 bases and J gave up 5 bases, with 14 bases separating them. Looked up from germline, CDR1 is SGHRS and CDR2 is YFSETQ. CDR3 length: 15 amino acids. CDR3 nucleotide sequence: TGCGCCAGCAGCTTAAATTCAGGGGTGGAAAACATTCAGTACTTC. Translated, it gives CASSLNSGVENIQYF.

The CDR3 here is CASRRLGTGGSEKLFF. CDR3 nucleotide sequence: TGTGCCAGCAGACGTTTAGGTACAGGGGGAAGTGAAAAACTGTTTTTT. V gene TRBV7-6 combines with J gene TRBJ1-4; TRBD1 matches at 8 bases. The junction had 13 bases not matched to a gene; V was cut back by 6 bases and J by 7 bases. The CDR3 totals 16 residues. In germline, CDR1 is SGHVS, CDR2 FNYEAQ.

The V gene is TRBV6-5, the J gene TRBJ2-3; D may correspond to TRBD1 or TRBD2 (6 bases each). V dropped 5 bases and J dropped 7 bases, with 28 bases sitting between them. The germline CDR1 and CDR2 sequences are MNHEY and SVGAGI. The CDR3 is made up of 18 amino acids. The CDR3 reads CASSHPIQGGESKYTQYF. CDR3 in DNA: TGTGCCAGCAGTCATCCAATACAGGGAGGTGAAAGCAAATATACGCAGTATTTT.

This clonotype has more than one count but fewer than ten. This rearrangement joins TRBV7-7 to TRBJ2-2, with D possibly being TRBD1 (6 bases). V shed 1 base and J shed 2 bases, with 11 bases lying between them. Germline V gives CDR1 SSHAT, CDR2 FNYEAQ (reference sequence). The CDR3 runs to 16 residues. CDR3 in amino acids: CASSLEGRGNTGELFF. DNA for the CDR3: TGTGCCAGCAGCTTAGAAGGCAGGGGTAACACCGGGGAGCTGTTTTTT. Using reference TRBV7-7 and TRBJ2-2 for the parts outside the CDR3, the full variable domain is GAGVSQSPRYKVTKRGQDVTLRCDPISSHATLYWYQQALGQGPEFLTYFNYEAQPDKSGLPSDRFSAERPEGSISTLTIQRTEQRDSAMYRCASSLEGRGNTGELFFGEGSRLTVL.

This clonotype has just a few counts. The chain joins TRBV6-2 or TRBV6-3 to TRBJ2-1, with 7 bases aligning to TRBD2. CDR1 and CDR2 from the germline V gene are MNHEY and SVGEGT. CDR3 size: 15 residues. V dropped 6 bases and J dropped 2; count of bases not matched to a gene: 7. The CDR3 here is CASRYGGNAYNEQFF. DNA of the CDR3: TGTGCCAGCAGATACGGGGGGAACGCCTACAATGAGCAGTTCTTC.

In its sample, this clonotype was seen many times. V and J are TRBV2 and TRBJ2-3; D remains ambiguous. This CDR3 is built from 16 residues. Per the germline V gene, CDR1 is SNHLY and CDR2 is FYNNEI. V shed 0 bases and J shed 1 base, with 11 bases lying between them. DNA for the CDR3: TGTGCCAGCAGTGAAGCATGGCGGATCGGCACAGATACGCAGTATTTT. It encodes CASSEAWRIGTDTQYF.

The rearrangement uses TRBV5-1 and TRBJ2-3; TRBD2 is a possible D gene (6 bases). The CDR3 loop spans 16 amino acids. V was trimmed by 4 bases and J by 2 bases, leaving 17 bases between them. Germline V gene data show CDR1 as SGHRS and CDR2 as YFSETQ. CDR3 bases: TGCGCCAGCAGCGCGGGATCTTTGGGGCCCACAGATACGCAGTATTTT. Translation: CASSAGSLGPTDTQYF.

The chain has TRBV7-8 and TRBJ2-7; 11 bases agree with TRBD1. The CDR3 covers 15 residues. Per the germline V gene, CDR1 is SGHVS and CDR2 is FQNEAQ. The ends lost 2 bases at V and 3 bases at J; junction bases unmatched: 3. The CDR3 DNA is TGTGCCAGCAGCTTACGGGACAGGGGGTTCTACGAGCAGTACGTC. It is translated as CASSLRDRGFYEQYV.

This clonotype showed up just a few times. The chain couples TRBV7-2 to TRBJ2-7; 9 nucleotides match TRBD1. This CDR3 spans 12 amino acids. The V segment lost 8 bases and the J segment 2 bases; nucleotides outside the gene matches: 1. Germline-derived CDR1 and CDR2 are SGHTA and FQGNSA. Here the CDR3 DNA reads TGTGCCAGCGGGACAGGGCCCTACGAGCAGTACTTC. This translates into CASGTGPYEQYF.

This clonotype was seen many times. CDR3 amino acids: CASSSRVETQYF. The CDR3 nucleotides read TGTGCCAGCAGTTCCAGGGTGGAGACCCAGTACTTC. The rearrangement links TRBV6-5 to TRBJ2-5; D perhaps matches TRBD1 (5 bases). In germline, CDR1 is MNHEY, CDR2 SVGAGI. Trimming took 4 bases from V and 5 from J, leaving 8 bases between them. The CDR3 consists of 12 residues.

In its sample, this clonotype was seen a few times. The genes are TRBV18 and TRBJ1-5, with 7 bases that match TRBD1. Looked up from germline, CDR1 is KGHSH and CDR2 is LQKENI. V dropped 4 bases and J dropped 5; count of bases not matched to a gene: 2. The length of the CDR3 is 13 residues. CDR3 region: CASSRDSDQPQHF. The DNA of the CDR3 is TGTGCCAGCTCACGGGACAGTGATCAGCCCCAGCATTTT.

The CDR3 here is CASSRGSSGSEQYV. The DNA for the CDR3 is TGTGCCAGTAGCCGAGGGAGCTCTGGGAGCGAGCAGTACGTC. The chain joins TRBV5-5 to TRBJ2-7; tentatively, D is TRBD2 (5 bases). Trimming removed 8 bases at V and 6 bases at J, with 21 bases between. The germline gives CDR1 SGHKS, CDR2 YYEKEE (reference sequence). The CDR3 spans 14 residues.

This clonotype was seen at least ten times. This chain links TRBV7-2 with TRBJ1-2, with D possibly being TRBD1 (5 bases). The CDR3 runs to 15 residues. V lost 2 bases, J lost 8 bases, and 18 bases lay in between. In germline, CDR1 is SGHTA, CDR2 FQGNSA. The CDR3 loop is CASSLYSPGERGYTF. CDR3 coding DNA: TGTGCCAGCAGCTTATATAGCCCGGGGGAGCGGGGCTACACCTTC.

This chain links TRBV30 with TRBJ1-2, with D maybe TRBD1 (5 bases). Germline CDR1 reads GTSNPN; CDR2 reads SVGIG (reference sequence). V shed 0 bases and J shed 6 bases, with 11 bases lying between them. The length of the CDR3 is 13 residues. The CDR3 loop reads CAWSVSEGHGYTF. The CDR3 DNA reads TGTGCCTGGAGTGTATCGGAGGGGCATGGCTACACCTTC.

The chain is built from TRBV20-1 and TRBJ2-7, with D perhaps matching TRBD1 (5 bases). From germline, CDR1 is DFQATT and CDR2 SNEGSKA (reference sequence). V gave up 3 bases and J gave up 1 base, with 7 bases separating them. This CDR3 comprises 12 residues. CDR3 sequence reads: CSASQGSYEQYV. The CDR3 DNA reads TGCAGTGCTAGCCAGGGATCCTACGAGCAGTACGTC.

The gene calls are TRBV3-1 and TRBJ2-1; D call uncertain. Germline CDR1 reads LGHDT; CDR2 reads YNNKEL (reference sequence). The CDR3 sequence is 14 residues long. V was clipped by 1 base and J by 8 bases, with 12 bases between them. The CDR3 DNA sequence: TGTGCCAGCAGCCAAGTTCCGGGTTGGGATGAGCAGTTCTTC. Amino acids: CASSQVPGWDEQFF.

In its sample, this clonotype was seen a few times. This chain links TRBV9 with TRBJ2-1; the D call may be TRBD1 or TRBD2 (5 bases each). The CDR3 is 16 amino acids. Germline loops: CDR1 SGDLS, CDR2 YYNGEE. V was trimmed by 4 bases and J by 6 bases, leaving 20 bases between them. The CDR3 sequence is CASSPPRTTGRNEQFF. CDR3 bases: TGTGCCAGCAGCCCCCCCCGTACAACGGGGCGCAATGAGCAGTTCTTC.

The rearrangement links TRBV6-1 to TRBJ1-1, with D maybe TRBD1 (5 bases). This CDR3 is 15 amino acids long. V lost 5 bases and J lost 1, with 14 bases in between. Germline CDR1 reads MNHNS; CDR2 reads SASEGT. The CDR3 loop reads CASSPARGANTEAFF. As DNA, the CDR3 is TGTGCCAGCAGTCCGGCAAGGGGCGCGAACACTGAAGCTTTCTTT.

This clonotype appeared a few times. The chain uses TRBV9 and TRBJ2-2, with D maybe TRBD2 (5 bases). The germline CDR1 and CDR2 sequences are SGDLS and YYNGEE. The germline V and J ends were trimmed by 0 bases and 4 bases, with 10 bases remaining between them. The CDR3 totals 15 residues. The CDR3 DNA reads as TGTGCCAGCAGCGTAGGGGCAGAGGGCACCGGGGAGCTGTTTTTT. Translation: CASSVGAEGTGELFF.